Following are 14 T cell receptor beta chains from one sample sequenced in a study of blood T cells in healthy people across ages. A sample-barcoded 5' primer and a J-beta primer mix were used in a second PCR of about 7 to 12 cycles. One entry per CDR3 protein, called by TCRdb with MiXCR from the 5' RACE reads. This repertoire shows hundreds of thousands of distinct CDR3 sequences, 40% to 50% found once; its top ten account for approximately 19%. Sequencing was done on a sample of blood. Source of these receptors: a man in his sixties in good health.

On this clonotype: This clone may be a read error of a much larger clone one base away. The chain has TRBV11-2 and TRBJ2-7, with D maybe TRBD2 (5 bases). The V end lost 7 bases, the J end lost 1 base, and 11 bases lay between the germline ends. The CDR3 sequence is 13 residues long. The germline CDR1 and CDR2 sequences are SGHAT and FQNNGV. CDR3 sequence (DNA): TGTGCCAGCACCCGAGGAGGTTCCTACGAGCAGTACTTC. It yields the protein CASTRGGSYEQYF.

This chain joins TRBV27 and TRBJ1-3, with D maybe TRBD1 (5 bases). From germline, CDR1 is MNHEY and CDR2 SMNVEV (reference sequence). Trimming left V 0 bases short and J 0 bases short, with 9 bases between. CDR3 length equals 16 residues. CDR3 residues: CASSLSGPRSGNTIYF. Written as DNA, the CDR3 is TGTGCCAGCAGTTTATCGGGACCGCGCTCTGGAAACACCATATATTTT.

This clonotype has only one observation. The chain combines TRBV15 with TRBJ2-2, with D unclear. The V end lost 2 bases, the J end lost 2 bases, and 6 bases lay between the germline ends. CDR3 size: 14 residues. Germline CDR1 LNHNV, CDR2 YYDKDF (reference sequence). The CDR3, as DNA: TGTGCCACCAGCAGACTTGGTAACACCGGGGAGCTGTTTTTT. This codes for CATSRLGNTGELFF.

This clonotype was picked up one time. The chain carries TRBV30 and TRBJ2-5, with 9 positions matching TRBD2. V trimming: 0 bases; J trimming: 4 bases; junction bases outside the gene matches: 6. From germline, CDR1 is GTSNPN and CDR2 SVGIG (reference sequence). This CDR3 region has 15 residues. The CDR3 DNA sequence: TGTGCCTGGAGTGTAGGCGGGGGGGCCGCAGAGACCCAGTACTTC. Translated, it gives CAWSVGGGAAETQYF.

The V and J genes are TRBV20-1 and TRBJ2-3; TRBD2 matches at 7 bases. With 6 bases clipped from V and 0 bases from J, the junction kept 9 bases outside the gene matches. CDR3 length equals 15 residues. Per the germline V gene, CDR1 is DFQATT and CDR2 is SNEGSKA (reference sequence). CDR3 DNA: TGCAGTGCAAACAGCGGGGAAGCTAGCACAGATACGCAGTATTTT. This codes for CSANSGEASTDTQYF.

The chain combines TRBV5-1 with TRBJ1-1; D unresolved. The CDR3 loop spans 13 amino acids. V was shortened by 0 bases and J by 8 bases, with 11 bases between the two germline ends. Germline CDR1 reads SGHRS; CDR2 reads YFSETQ. The CDR3 region has the DNA TGCGCCAGCAGCTTGGCCTCCTTGAGCGAAGCTTTCTTT. It encodes CASSLASLSEAFF.

A word on this clonotype: This may come from a read error, since a much larger clone is one base off. V gene TRBV7-2 combines with J gene TRBJ2-7; perhaps TRBD1 as D (6 bases). TRBJ2-4 matches the DNA end more closely, so the J call is doubtful. The germline CDR1 and CDR2 sequences are SGHTA and FQGNSA. The CDR3 covers 14 residues. CDR3 region: CASSLARGQNIQYF. The CDR3 nucleotides are TGTGCCAGCAGCTTAGCCAGGGGACAAAACATTCAGTACTTC.

The V call is TRBV29-1, the J call TRBJ2-3, with D tentatively TRBD1 (5 bases). The CDR3 is 14 residues long. The germline V and J ends were trimmed by 5 bases and 0 bases, with 12 bases remaining between them. The germline V gene has CDR1 SQVTM and CDR2 ANQGSEA. CDR3 nucleotides: TGCAGCGTTTCCTGGACATCCAGCACAGATACGCAGTATTTT. It is translated as CSVSWTSSTDTQYF.

This chain uses TRBV5-1 with TRBJ1-6, with 7 bases that match TRBD1. Trimming removed 5 bases from V and 8 bases from J; junction bases left unmatched: 10. CDR1 is SGHRS and CDR2 is YFSETQ in the germline V gene. The CDR3 extends over 15 amino acids. The chain's CDR3 is CASSLTDRVDSPLHF. In DNA form, the CDR3 reads TGCGCCAGCAGTTTGACCGACAGGGTTGATTCACCCCTCCACTTT.

The gene calls are TRBV28 and TRBJ2-3; D gene uncertain. The V gene's germline CDR1 is MDHEN and CDR2 SYDVKM. Trimming cost V 5 bases and J 0 bases, with 9 bases left between them. This CDR3 comprises 14 residues. CDR3 loop: CASSGALSTDTQYF. CDR3 coding DNA: TGTGCCAGCAGTGGTGCACTCAGCACAGATACGCAGTATTTT. Supplemented by reference TRBV28 and TRBJ2-3, the full variable domain reads DVKVTQSSRYLVKRTGEKVFLECVQDMDHENMFWYRQDPGLGLRLIYFSYDVKMKEKGDIPEGYSVSREKKERFSLILESASTNQTSMYLCASSGALSTDTQYFGPGTRLTVL.

This clonotype was detected ten times or more. V is TRBV5-6 and J is TRBJ2-6; tentative D call: TRBD2 (6 bases). CDR3 length: 16 residues. Trimming left V 1 base short and J 0 bases short, with 8 bases between. CDR1 is SGHDT, CDR2 YYEEEE, per germline. The CDR3 DNA is TGTGCCAGCAGCTTGACGGGGGACTCTGGGGCCAACGTCCTGACTTTC. Amino acid sequence: CASSLTGDSGANVLTF.

For this clonotype: At one end, the junction sequence differs from germline, possibly due to a read error. The chain uses TRBV15 and TRBJ2-7; D is unresolved. Germline CDR1 is LNHNV and CDR2 is YYDKDF (reference sequence). The CDR3 consists of 14 residues. This CDR3 is CATSRDYNVYERYF. The CDR3 coding sequence is TGTGCCACCAGCAGAGATTATAATGTCTACGAGCGGTACTTC. The full variable domain, completed using reference TRBV15 and TRBJ2-7, is DAMVIQNPRYQVTQFGKPVTLSCSQTLNHNVMYWYQQKSSQAPKLLFHYYDKDFNNEADTPDNFQSRRPNTSFCFLDIRSPGLGDTAMYLCATSRDYNVYERYFGPGTRLTVT.

The chain recombines TRBV5-1 with TRBJ1-2; D uncertain. CDR3 size: 15 residues. Germline-derived CDR1 and CDR2 are SGHRS and YFSETQ. The germline V and J ends were trimmed by 3 bases and 0 bases, with 12 bases remaining between them. CDR3 loop: CASSSHGETNYGYTF. DNA of the CDR3: TGCGCCAGCAGCTCCCATGGTGAGACTAACTATGGCTACACCTTC.

The chain has TRBV20-1 and TRBJ1-1; maybe TRBD1 (5 bases). Trimming removed 3 bases at V and 0 bases at J, with 17 bases between. The CDR3 has 16 residues. Germline V gives CDR1 DFQATT, CDR2 SNEGSKA (reference sequence). As DNA, the CDR3 is TGCAGTGCTAGCCGGGACGGCTGGGTGGTGAACACTGAAGCTTTCTTT. It specifies CSASRDGWVVNTEAFF.